The 14 T cell receptor beta chains below were found in one sample sequenced in a study of beta chain features in type 1 diabetes. General observations from the study: TCRB CDR3s were moderately but significantly shorter in Type 1 diabetes patients in all four CD4+ subsets.

Their antigens remain unidentified. cDNA synthesis used the whole RNA isolate, giving expressed TCRB sequences. TCRdb's copy holds only in-frame clones and misses some; the assay was immunoSEQ multiplex PCR. The sample lists over 200,000 clones, about a tenth occurring once. Input material: naive CD4+ T cells from blood. These receptors were collected from a man aged 25-40 years with type 1 diabetes.

This clone came up a few times. The chain recombines TRBV11-2 with TRBJ2-1; 8 positions agree with TRBD1. V lost 5 bases to trimming and J lost 8 bases; unmatched junction nucleotides: 8. The CDR3 is made up of 14 amino acids. From germline, CDR1 is SGHAT and CDR2 FQNNGV. CDR3 region: CASSPYQGAHEQFF. CDR3 coding DNA: TGTGCCAGCAGCCCCTACCAGGGGGCGCATGAGCAGTTCTTC.

This clone occurred a few times. Other DNA sequences in this sample translate to the same CDR3. The chain links TRBV11-2 to TRBJ2-3; a possible D gene is TRBD2 (6 bases). Trimming took 3 bases from V and 0 from J, leaving 7 bases between them. This CDR3 has 14 residues. Germline CDR1 SGHAT, CDR2 FQNNGV. The CDR3: CASSLGLSTDTQYF. In DNA, the CDR3 is TGTGCCAGCAGCTTGGGACTTAGCACAGATACGCAGTATTTT.

This clone was recorded a few times. This CDR3 is also generated by other DNA sequences in the sample. The CDR3 DNA sequence: TGTGCCAGCAGTTTCAGTATCACAGATACGCAGTATTTT. Its translation is CASSFSITDTQYF. This chain joins TRBV7-2 and TRBJ2-3, with D unresolved. V dropped 6 bases and J dropped 2 bases, with 9 bases sitting between them. This CDR3 has 13 amino acids. CDR1 and CDR2 from the germline V gene are SGHTA and FQGNSA.

This sequence joins TRBV7-9 and TRBJ2-7; 8 bases map to TRBD1. The germline gives CDR1 SEHNR, CDR2 FQNEAQ (reference sequence). The CDR3 runs to 14 residues. V gave up 5 bases and J gave up 12 bases; unmatched junction bases: 15. This CDR3 is CASSPGQGPLPSYF. The CDR3 DNA reads TGTGCCAGCAGCCCCGGACAGGGTCCCCTCCCGTCGTACTTC.

This clone occurred a few times. V gene TRBV30 combines with J gene TRBJ1-2; possible D gene TRBD1, 5 bases. Germline CDR1 and CDR2: GTSNPN and SVGIG (reference sequence). CDR3 size: 12 residues. The V gene lost 7 bases and the J gene lost 8 bases, with 17 bases spanning the gap. CDR3 nucleotides: TGTGCCTACTCGGCAGGGAATAGCGGCTACACCTTC. It is translated as CAYSAGNSGYTF.

This clone turned up a few times. V usage is TRBV18 and J usage is TRBJ2-5; 7 bases are shared with TRBD1. CDR3 length equals 13 residues. The V segment lost 5 bases and the J segment 3 bases; nucleotides outside the gene matches: 3. Per germline, CDR1 KGHSH and CDR2 LQKENI. The chain's CDR3 is CASSRQGKETQYF. The CDR3 nucleotides are TGTGCCAGCTCAAGACAGGGAAAAGAGACCCAGTACTTC.

The V and J genes are TRBV4-3 and TRBJ1-1; maybe TRBD1 (5 bases). Trimming shortened V by 2 bases and J by 1 base, and 8 bases separated the two germline ends. The CDR3 runs to 14 residues. Looked up from germline, CDR1 is LGHNA and CDR2 is YSLEER. The CDR3 loop reads CASSQRTWNTEAFF. CDR3 sequence (DNA): TGCGCCAGCAGCCAACGGACATGGAACACTGAAGCTTTCTTT.

The chain uses TRBV18 and TRBJ2-5; 11 nucleotides line up with TRBD1. The germline CDR1 and CDR2 sequences are KGHSH and LQKENI. This CDR3 region has 14 residues. Trimming took 3 bases from V and 4 from J; bases not matched to a gene: 1. CDR3 nucleotides: TGTGCCAGCTCACCGGGACAGGGGGGAGAGACCCAGTACTTC. It translates to CASSPGQGGETQYF.

This clone was seen more than once but under ten times. The chain carries TRBV30 and TRBJ1-1; D remains ambiguous. The CDR3 runs to 13 residues. V gave up 1 base and J gave up 0 bases, with 6 bases separating them. Per the germline V gene, CDR1 is GTSNPN and CDR2 is SVGIG (reference sequence). The CDR3 region is CAWSDGLNTEAFF. The CDR3 DNA is TGTGCCTGGAGTGATGGGCTGAACACTGAAGCTTTCTTT.

This clone has a handful of counts. This chain joins TRBV9 and TRBJ2-7; D is possibly TRBD2 (6 bases). V lost 0 bases and J 2 bases, leaving 12 bases between the germline ends. The CDR3 contains 15 residues. Germline lookup yields CDR1 SGDLS and CDR2 YYNGEE. The CDR3 loop reads CASSVVGGPPYEQYF. As DNA, the CDR3 is TGTGCCAGCAGCGTAGTGGGGGGTCCTCCCTACGAGCAGTACTTC.

This clone has more than one count but fewer than ten. V is TRBV7-3 and J is TRBJ2-6; TRBD1 might be the D (6 bases). The CDR3 is 17 amino acids. Trimming removed 6 bases from V and 0 bases from J, with 15 bases in between. CDR1 SGHTA and CDR2 FQGTGA come from the germline V gene. The CDR3 bases are TGTGCCAGCAGTCTAACGACAGGAGGCTCTGGGGCCAACGTCCTGACTTTC. Translation gives CASSLTTGGSGANVLTF.

V and J are TRBV4-3 and TRBJ2-1; D is undetermined. The length of the CDR3 is 14 residues. CDR1 and CDR2 (germline): LGHNA, YSLEER. Trimming removed 3 bases at V and 2 bases at J, with 8 bases between. DNA for the CDR3: TGCGCCAGCAGCCAGGCGGCCCCCTACAATGAGCAGTTCTTC. Its protein is CASSQAAPYNEQFF.

The chain has TRBV7-9 and TRBJ1-2; D is uncertain. V was cut by 5 bases and J by 8 bases, with 12 bases left in between. This CDR3 is built from 12 residues. Germline CDR1 SEHNR, CDR2 FQNEAQ (reference sequence). The CDR3: CASSPRSSGYTF. In DNA, the CDR3 is TGTGCCAGCAGCCCTAGATCGTCCGGCTACACCTTC.

The chain is built from TRBV9 and TRBJ2-3; 9 bases agree with TRBD2. Germline lookup yields CDR1 SGDLS and CDR2 YYNGEE. CDR3 size: 15 residues. The ends lost 6 bases at V and 0 bases at J; junction bases unmatched: 5. In DNA, the CDR3 is TGTGCCAGCACCCTTAGCGGGGGAAGCACAGATACGCAGTATTTT. Its translation is CASTLSGGSTDTQYF.